This T cell receptor (beta chain) is drawn from a study of blood T cell repertoires in COVID-19. Recruits, aged roughly 18 to 90 years, lived in 25 or so US areas. Clones were read by immunoSEQ multiplex PCR, and TCRdb kept only the in-frame ones, dropping some. The sample records 140,000 or so clones, approximately 84% being singletons. The ends were cut back, 0 bases at V and 12 bases at J, with 17 bases in the middle. Germline lookup yields CDR1 MNHEY and CDR2 SMNVEV (reference sequence). The CDR3 runs 14 residues. The V gene is TRBV27, the J gene TRBJ2-5; D might be TRBD2 (5 bases). The clonotype originates from a woman between 18 and 30 years old who had been exposed to COVID-19. The sequencing sample was made of PBMCs or T cells enriched from blood (not recorded which). The DNA for the CDR3 is TGTGCCAGCAGTTTATCGCTGTCTGGTAGCGTGGAGTACTTC. It yields the protein CASSLSLSGSVEYF.